This T cell receptor beta chain came from a study of T cell changes during pregnancy in multiple sclerosis. Trimming pared 1 base from V and 3 bases from J, leaving 13 bases between. Germline CDR1 reads MGHRA; CDR2 reads YSYEKL. The CDR3 contains 15 residues. This clone was recorded at least ten times. Measured with immunoSEQ multiplex PCR; TCRdb has only the in-frame clones, and not every one. Of about 110,000 clones detected, approximately 90% appear once; the ten largest clones hold about 3%. Specimen: peripheral blood, collected after pregnancy. V gene TRBV4-1 combines with J gene TRBJ2-7, with D perhaps matching TRBD2 (5 bases). The TCR comes from a female donor with multiple sclerosis, enrolled in a pregnancy study. The CDR3 region has the DNA TGCGCCAGCAGCCAAGGGCCCGGGGATATCTACGAGCAGTACTTC. Translating gives CASSQGPGDIYEQYF.